The clone carrying this T cell receptor (beta chain) was counted a few times. Its antigen is unidentified. One entry per CDR3 protein, called by TCRdb with MiXCR from the 5' RACE reads. Among approximately 550,000 distinct CDR3 sequences listed, more than 9.5% were seen once. The sample comes from a study of CD8 T cells in ankylosing spondylitis. Study findings and constraints: Seemingly characteristic of ankylosing spondylitis blood was a TCR beta motif consisting of about 8 highly homologous variants. Previous work reported some of these motif variants in the synovial fluid and blood of reactive arthritis.

V shed 0 bases and J 5 bases; nucleotides not matched to a gene: 7. Germline-derived CDR1 and CDR2 are DFQATT and SNEGSKA (reference sequence). This CDR3 has 18 amino acids. This sequence originates from a male donor with ankylosing spondylitis. The chain joins TRBV20-1 to TRBJ2-1, with TRBD2 matching 16 bases. Sequencing was carried out using blood, either unsorted or a sorted T cell fraction (not recorded which). The CDR3 region has the DNA TGCAGTGCTAGAGATCCGGGACTAGCGGGAGGGCCCCACAATGAGCAGTTCTTC. This sequence encodes CSARDPGLAGGPHNEQFF.